A single sample is the source of the 30 T cell receptor beta chains below, sequenced in a study of blood T cell repertoires in COVID-19. The assay was immunoSEQ multiplex PCR, and TCRdb's table has in-frame clones only and misses some. In the table there are roughly 68,000 clones, more than 80% of which are singletons. What was sequenced was peripheral blood. Receptor source: a woman aged 80 or over with active COVID-19.

CDR3 in DNA: TGCAGCGGAAGCTGGGGCCCTGGACCCGGGGAGCTGTTTTTT. This encodes CSGSWGPGPGELFF. This chain joins TRBV29-1 and TRBJ2-2, with D perhaps TRBD1 (5 bases). The V end was cut by 7 bases, the J end by 6 bases, with 18 bases between. Germline V gives CDR1 SQVTM, CDR2 ANQGSEA. This CDR3 is built from 14 residues.

V is TRBV10-3 and J is TRBJ2-3; D is possibly TRBD2 (7 bases). CDR3 size: 14 residues. Germline V lookup: CDR1 ENHRY, CDR2 SYGVKD. V gave up 3 bases and J gave up 10 bases, with 17 bases separating them. The CDR3 reads CAISERWEGEAQYF. The CDR3, as DNA: TGTGCCATCAGTGAACGGTGGGAGGGGGAGGCGCAGTATTTT.

For the CDR3, the DNA is TGTGCCAGCAGCTGGGACAGGGCTGAGGGCTACACCTTC. Its translation: CASSWDRAEGYTF. The chain carries TRBV6-2 or TRBV6-3 and TRBJ1-2; TRBD1 agrees at 9 bases. CDR3 length equals 13 residues. Trimming removed 6 bases from V and 8 bases from J; junction bases left unmatched: 7. CDR1 is MNHEY, CDR2 SVGEGT, per germline.

This clone was seen once. The missing conserved phenylalanine or tryptophan at the end of this CDR3 makes a read error likely. The DNA is omitted, as the CDR3 cannot be located on it reliably, and the CDR3 follows TCRdb's listing. The CDR3 loop is CASSPRDSFGV. V usage is TRBV7-2 and J usage is TRBJ2-3; TRBD2, the table's D call, was not compared with the DNA. The germline V gene has CDR1 SGHTA and CDR2 FQGNSA. The CDR3 region is 11 residues in length, termini included.

The V and J genes are TRBV3-1 (or the pseudogene TRBV3-2) and TRBJ1-2, with D possibly matching TRBD1 (5 bases). Germline V gives CDR1 LGHDT, CDR2 YNNKEL (reference sequence). This CDR3 contains 16 residues. Trimming removed 0 bases at V and 12 bases at J, with 23 bases between. This CDR3 reads CASSQEFLRTPLVHTF. CDR3 bases: TGTGCCAGCAGCCAAGAATTTTTAAGGACACCCCTCGTCCACACCTTC.

V is TRBV5-4 and J is TRBJ2-5; D perhaps matches TRBD1 (5 bases). Germline CDR1 is SGHNT and CDR2 is YYREEE (reference sequence). Trimming removed 0 bases at V and 4 bases at J, with 16 bases between. The CDR3 is made up of 16 amino acids. CDR3 sequence (DNA): TGTGCCAGCAGCTTGGATCCAGGGCCCTCGGGAGAGACCCAGTACTTC. This gives the protein CASSLDPGPSGETQYF.

The V gene is TRBV13, the J gene TRBJ2-1; D uncertain. CDR1 is PRHDT and CDR2 is FYEKMQ in the germline V gene (reference sequence). The CDR3 has 14 residues. V lost 6 bases and J lost 7, with 16 bases in between. Here the CDR3 reads CASSPQAGPNEQFF. CDR3 nucleotides: TGTGCCAGCAGTCCCCAGGCAGGCCCGAATGAGCAGTTCTTC.

The chain recombines TRBV7-9 with TRBJ2-7; D gene unclear. The length of the CDR3 is 13 residues. Trimming pared 7 bases from V and 6 bases from J, leaving 16 bases between. Germline V lookup: CDR1 SEHNR, CDR2 FQNEAQ (reference sequence). The CDR3 DNA reads as TGTGCCAGCACCCCTAATATGCACGGCGAGCAGTACTTC. This codes for CASTPNMHGEQYF.

The chain carries TRBV5-6 and TRBJ2-7; the match to TRBD1 covers 8 bases. V shed 4 bases, J shed 6 bases, and the junction held 12 bases outside the gene matches. Germline V gives CDR1 SGHDT, CDR2 YYEEEE. This CDR3 is 15 amino acids long. CDR3 amino acids: CASSLDRALRGEQYF. The CDR3 bases are TGTGCCAGCAGCCTGGACAGGGCCCTTAGGGGCGAGCAGTACTTC.

A single count supports this clone. V and J are TRBV5-6 and TRBJ2-2; 7 nucleotides line up with TRBD1. After removal of 1 base from V and 4 bases from J, the junction contained 4 bases not matched to a gene. This CDR3 is 15 amino acids long. Germline lookup yields CDR1 SGHDT and CDR2 YYEEEE. CDR3 coding DNA: TGTGCCAGCAGCTTGATGAGGGGGCGCACCGGGGAGCTGTTTTTT. This codes for CASSLMRGRTGELFF. Using reference TRBV5-6 and TRBJ2-2 for the parts outside the CDR3, the full variable domain is DAGVTQSPTHLIKTRGQQVTLRCSPKSGHDTVSWYQQALGQGPQFIFQYYEEEERQRGNFPDRFSGHQFPNYSSELNVNALLLGDSALYLCASSLMRGRTGELFFGEGSRLTVL.

This chain joins TRBV9 and TRBJ2-1, with a tentative D call TRBD1 (7 bases). V lost 6 bases and J lost 1, with 11 bases in between. The CDR3 loop spans 14 amino acids. Per germline, CDR1 SGDLS and CDR2 YYNGEE. The CDR3 reads CASTRGTSYNEQFF. The CDR3 coding sequence is TGTGCCAGCACCAGGGGGACTTCCTACAATGAGCAGTTCTTC.

This sequence joins TRBV2 and TRBJ2-5; TRBD2 agrees at 12 bases. The CDR3 spans 15 residues. V was clipped by 5 bases and J by 4 bases; unmatched bases: 5. Germline assignment: CDR1 SNHLY and CDR2 FYNNEI. The CDR3, as DNA: TGTGCCAGCAGTCCGACTAGCGGGAGTGGAGAGACCCAGTACTTC. It yields the protein CASSPTSGSGETQYF.

V and J are TRBV10-3 and TRBJ2-7; 9 bases align to TRBD1. This CDR3 comprises 14 residues. J was trimmed by 2 bases and V by 4 bases; bases with no gene match: 3. Germline V gene sequence: CDR1 ENHRY, CDR2 SYGVKD. For the CDR3, the DNA is TGTGCCATCAGTGTAAACAGGGGGCCCTACGAGCAGTACTTC. Residues: CAISVNRGPYEQYF.

This clone was seen once. This sequence joins TRBV7-3 and TRBJ2-1, with TRBD1 matching over 8 bases. V gave up 5 bases and J gave up 6 bases; unmatched junction bases: 3. Germline V gene sequence: CDR1 SGHTA, CDR2 FQGTGA. CDR3 length: 13 residues. This chain's CDR3 is CASSIGQGNEQFF. As DNA, the CDR3 is TGTGCCAGCAGCATTGGACAGGGCAATGAGCAGTTCTTC.

This clone was seen just once. J is TRBJ2-5 and V is TRBV5-1, with D tentatively TRBD1 (5 bases). The CDR3 runs 13 residues. Between the trimmed V and J ends, which lost 1 base and 2 bases, there was a span of 6 bases. From germline, CDR1 is SGHRS and CDR2 YFSETQ. In nucleotides, the CDR3 is TGCGCCAGCAGCTTGAGGGGTCAAGAGACCCAGTACTTC. As protein: CASSLRGQETQYF.

The chain joins TRBV7-2 to TRBJ1-5; maybe TRBD1 (6 bases). The germline gives CDR1 SGHTA, CDR2 FQGNSA. The CDR3 runs 15 residues. With 1 base removed from V and 1 base from J, the gap between germline ends came to 8 bases. In DNA form, the CDR3 reads TGTGCCAGCAGCTTAGGGACAGCGAGCAATCAGCCCCAGCATTTT. Amino acid sequence: CASSLGTASNQPQHF.

For the CDR3, the DNA is TGTGCCAGCAGCTTACTCAGAAAAGAGACCCAGTACTTC. Translating it yields CASSLLRKETQYF. This chain joins TRBV7-9 and TRBJ2-5; unclear D gene. This CDR3 comprises 13 residues. CDR1 SEHNR and CDR2 FQNEAQ come from the germline V gene (reference sequence). V was pared by 2 bases and J by 3 bases, with 7 bases between.

The genes are TRBV3-1 (or the pseudogene TRBV3-2) and TRBJ1-6; D is perhaps TRBD1 (5 bases). Germline V gives CDR1 LGHDT, CDR2 YNNKEL (reference sequence). The CDR3 extends over 17 amino acids. Between the trimmed V and J ends, which lost 1 base and 0 bases, there was a span of 10 bases. CDR3 nucleotide sequence: TGTGCCAGCAGCCAAGTGCAGGGTTGCTCCTATAATTCACCCCTCCACTTT. It codes for CASSQVQGCSYNSPLHF.

The chain is built from TRBV5-4 and TRBJ2-7; tentatively, D is TRBD1 (7 bases). The V gene's germline CDR1 is SGHNT and CDR2 YYREEE (reference sequence). Trimming took off 0 bases at V and 2 bases at J, with 12 bases between the two ends. The CDR3 length is 15 residues. The CDR3 spells CASSLERRGPYEQYF. CDR3 in DNA: TGTGCCAGCAGCTTGGAGAGGAGGGGGCCCTACGAGCAGTACTTC. Based on the CDR3 plus reference TRBV5-4 and TRBJ2-7, the full variable domain is ETGVTQSPTHLIKTRGQQVTLRCSSQSGHNTVSWYQQALGQGPQFIFQYYREEENGRGNFPPRFSGLQFPNYSSELNVNALELDDSALYLCASSLERRGPYEQYFGPGTRLTVT.

The chain has TRBV4-2 and TRBJ2-7, with TRBD2 identical over 10 bases. Germline loops: CDR1 LGHNA, CDR2 YNFKEQ. V lost 2 bases and J lost 2; bases outside the gene matches: 3. This CDR3 spans 15 amino acids. This CDR3 is CASSQLAGGTYEQYF. As DNA, the CDR3 is TGTGCCAGCAGCCAATTAGCGGGAGGAACCTACGAGCAGTACTTC.

This chain links TRBV3-1 (or the pseudogene TRBV3-2) with TRBJ2-5, with D possibly matching TRBD2 (6 bases). Trimming shortened V by 0 bases and J by 1 base, and 12 bases separated the two germline ends. The germline CDR1 and CDR2 sequences are LGHDT and YNNKEL (reference sequence). This CDR3 contains 16 residues. The CDR3 reads CASSQDSGLGQETQYF. CDR3 nucleotides: TGTGCCAGCAGCCAAGATTCGGGACTTGGCCAAGAGACCCAGTACTTC.

This chain uses TRBV19 with TRBJ1-1; D uncertain. Trimming cost V 3 bases and J 3 bases, with 11 bases left between them. The CDR3 runs to 14 residues. Germline values: CDR1 LNHDA, CDR2 SQIVND (reference sequence). The CDR3 sequence: CASSIGLLDTEAFF. CDR3 nucleotide sequence: TGTGCCAGTAGTATTGGACTTCTCGACACTGAAGCTTTCTTT.

This rearrangement joins TRBV5-1 to TRBJ2-7; perhaps TRBD2 as D (6 bases). Germline V gene lookup returns CDR1 SGHRS and CDR2 YFSETQ. This CDR3 is 15 amino acids long. V was shortened by 4 bases and J by 2 bases, with 16 bases between the two germline ends. In DNA form, the CDR3 reads TGCGCCAGCAGCACCGGAGGGCTGTTAACCTACGAGCAGTACTTC. It yields the protein CASSTGGLLTYEQYF.

The J gene is TRBJ2-2, the V gene TRBV24-1; the D gene is possibly TRBD2 (6 bases). V was shortened by 0 bases and J by 2 bases, with 9 bases between the two germline ends. This CDR3 is built from 16 residues. Germline V gives CDR1 KGHDR, CDR2 SFDVKD. CDR3 sequence reads: CATSDLGRGNTGELFF. The CDR3 DNA reads as TGTGCCACCAGTGATTTGGGGCGGGGTAACACCGGGGAGCTGTTTTTT.

The V call is TRBV7-2, the J call TRBJ2-1; a possible D gene is TRBD2 (7 bases). Germline V lookup: CDR1 SGHTA, CDR2 FQGNSA. This CDR3 is built from 16 residues. V lost 5 bases to trimming and J lost 2 bases, with 16 bases between them. CDR3 coding DNA: TGTGCCAGCAGCCTCCGCGGGGGCCTCACCTACAATGAGCAGTTCTTC. As protein: CASSLRGGLTYNEQFF.

The chain combines TRBV4-3 with TRBJ2-3; 7 bases are shared with TRBD1. Germline lookup yields CDR1 LGHNA and CDR2 YSLEER. Trimming cost V 0 bases and J 6 bases; bases outside gene matches: 9. This CDR3 has 16 residues. CDR3 amino acids: CASSQEGARGYDTQYF. CDR3 nucleotide sequence: TGCGCCAGCAGCCAAGAAGGGGCCAGGGGGTACGATACGCAGTATTTT.

This chain uses TRBV5-8 with TRBJ1-1; the D is unclear. Germline V CDR1 and CDR2: SGHTS, YDEGEE. Trimming pared 0 bases from V and 4 bases from J, leaving 13 bases between. CDR3 length equals 15 residues. CDR3 sequence (DNA): TGTGCCAGCAGCTTGGTTCGGGGAGTAGGCACTGAAGCTTTCTTT. Encoded protein: CASSLVRGVGTEAFF. Full variable domain (remainder filled in from reference TRBV5-8 and TRBJ1-1): EAGVTQSPTHLIKTRGQQATLRCSPISGHTSVYWYQQALGLGLQFLLWYDEGEERNRGNFPPRFSGRQFPNYSSELNVNALELEDSALYLCASSLVRGVGTEAFFGQGTRLTVV.

The chain joins TRBV23-1 to TRBJ1-1; D call uncertain. TRBV23-1 has ORF status, its function being uncertain. The V and J ends lost 0 bases and 5 bases respectively, with 16 bases between them. The CDR3 covers 16 residues. CDR3 region: CASSQSSGANGTEAFF. The CDR3 bases are TGCGCCAGCAGTCAATCGAGTGGCGCGAACGGGACTGAAGCTTTCTTT.

This clone was recorded a few times. The rearrangement uses TRBV28 and TRBJ2-5; weak D call: TRBD2 (5 bases). V was clipped by 3 bases and J by 6 bases, with 11 bases between them. The CDR3 extends over 13 amino acids. Germline-derived CDR1 and CDR2 are MDHEN and SYDVKM. CDR3 DNA: TGTGCCAGCAGTTTCGGGGTCGTAAAGACCCAGTACTTC. Translated, it gives CASSFGVVKTQYF.

This clone showed up just once. The genes are TRBV19 and TRBJ2-2; 7 bases agree with TRBD2. V lost 6 bases, J lost 7 bases, and 8 bases stayed unmatched. This CDR3 is built from 14 residues. CDR1 and CDR2 from the germline V gene are LNHDA and SQIVND (reference sequence). CDR3 loop: CASSIRGVGGELFF. The CDR3 DNA is TGTGCCAGTAGCATTCGGGGGGTTGGCGGGGAGCTGTTTTTT.